This is a list of T cell receptor beta chains from one sample in a study of blood T cells in healthy people across ages. TCRdb reprocessed the 5' RACE reads with MiXCR, giving one entry per CDR3 protein. The repertoire includes 1.5 million to 2 million distinct CDR3 sequences, about 50% of them detected once, and less than 2.5% sits in the top ten. What was sequenced was blood. The receptors here all came from a woman aged 35 to 49 in good health. Both conserved end residues are part of each CDR3. D genes are given only for firm matches. Size is omitted from some rows. Given values are once, few, many or a class for expanded clones.

v_gene	abundance	d_gene	j_gene	CDR3nt	CDR3aa
TRBV7-9	.	.	TRBJ2-3	TGTGCCAGCAGCAAACAGCGTTCCCTAACAGATACGCAGTATTTT	CASSKQRSLTDTQYF
TRBV12-3/TRBV12-4	.	TRBD2	TRBJ2-2	TGTGCCAGCAGAGGGACTAGCGGTAACACCGGGGAGCTGTTTTTT	CASRGTSGNTGELFF
TRBV20-1	once	.	TRBJ1-2	TGCAGTGCTAGAGACCGAACAGGGCCCAGGCATGGCTACACCTTC	CSARDRTGPRHGYTF
TRBV4-1	few	.	TRBJ2-3	TGCGCCAGCAGCCAAGAGGAGGGCGGGTTCACAGATACGCAGTATTTT	CASSQEEGGFTDTQYF
TRBV12-3/TRBV12-4	once	.	TRBJ1-2	TGTGCCAGCAGTAACCACAGCCCTAATAACTATGGCTACACCTTC	CASSNHSPNNYGYTF
TRBV11-2	many	.	TRBJ2-1	TGTGCCAGCACACCAACTAGAACGGGACACAATGAGCAGTTCTTC	CASTPTRTGHNEQFF
TRBV11-2	.	.	TRBJ2-7	TGTGCCAGCAGCTTATCAAAGGCCTACGAGCAGTACTTC	CASSLSKAYEQYF
TRBV29-1	few	TRBD2	TRBJ2-1	TGCAGCGGGGTAGCGGGGGTCTCCTACAATGAGCAGTTCTTC	CSGVAGVSYNEQFF
TRBV5-6	few	TRBD1	TRBJ2-6	TGTGCCAGCAGCGCTGGGACAGGGGGGACCTCTGGGGCCAACGTCCTGACTTTC	CASSAGTGGTSGANVLTF
TRBV11-2	.	.	TRBJ2-7	TGTGCCAGCAGCTTAGCTGGCAGGGGGGGCTCCTACGAGCAGTACTTC	CASSLAGRGGSYEQYF
TRBV4-2	.	TRBD1	TRBJ1-5	TGTGCCAGCAGCCAGGGACAGATTCAGGGCAATCAGCCCCAGCATTTT	CASSQGQIQGNQPQHF
TRBV6-5	many	TRBD1	TRBJ1-2	TGTGCCAGCAGTTACGGGACAGGGAACTATGGCTACACCTTC	CASSYGTGNYGYTF
TRBV11-2	.	.	TRBJ1-1	TGTGCCAGCAGCTTAGTCGTGGGACGGCAGAACACTGAAGTTTTCTTT	CASSLVVGRQNTEVFF
TRBV4-2	.	TRBD1	TRBJ1-2	TGTGCCAGCAGCCCAGAGACAGGGGCAACGTGGGGCTACACCTTC	CASSPETGATWGYTF
TRBV27	once	.	TRBJ2-7	TGTGCCAGCAGGTCCAGGGTAGGCTCTATATACGAGCAGTACTTC	CASRSRVGSIYEQYF
TRBV7-9	.	.	TRBJ1-5	TGTGCCAGCAGGAAAACAGGGAAGGATCAGCCCCAGCATTTT	CASRKTGKDQPQHF
TRBV12-3/TRBV12-4	.	.	TRBJ2-5	TGTGCCCCCCGCCTAGGGGGCCAAGAGACCCAGTACTTC	CAPRLGGQETQYF
TRBV4-2	.	TRBD1	TRBJ2-4	TGTGCCAGCAGCCAAGATGGGGGGACAGGCGTTGGGGCCAAAAACATTCAGTACTTC	CASSQDGGTGVGAKNIQYF
TRBV7-9	.	TRBD1	TRBJ1-1	TGTGCCAGCAGCTTAATAACAGGGGCTGAAGCTTTCTTT	CASSLITGAEAFF
TRBV2	few	TRBD2	TRBJ2-7	TGTGCCAGCAGCCTACTAGCGCCCGAGCAGTACTTC	CASSLLAPEQYF
TRBV28	.	.	TRBJ1-2	TGTGCCAGCACCGGGCCGGACGGCTACACCTTC	CASTGPDGYTF
TRBV11-1	few	TRBD2	TRBJ2-3	TGTGCCAGCAGCTTACAGCGGGGGACAGATACGCAGTATTTT	CASSLQRGTDTQYF
TRBV7-2	few	.	TRBJ2-6	TGTGCCAGCAGCTTATGGGGGAACTCTGGGGCCAACGTCCTGACTTTC	CASSLWGNSGANVLTF
TRBV12-3/TRBV12-4	.	.	TRBJ2-1	TGTGCCAGCAGTTTGGAACAGGGAGGCTTAAATGAGCAGTTCTTC	CASSLEQGGLNEQFF
TRBV6-6	.	.	TRBJ2-7	TGTGCCAGCCTCGCAGCGGGCGCTTATTACGAGCAGTACTTC	CASLAAGAYYEQYF
TRBV20-1	.	.	TRBJ2-7	TGCAGTGCTTCCCCTTTGGGGGACTACGAGCAGTACTTC	CSASPLGDYEQYF
TRBV5-1	.	TRBD2	TRBJ2-1	TGCGCCAGCGAATGGACTAGCGGGGGGAGGAATGAGCAGTTCTTC	CASEWTSGGRNEQFF
TRBV4-3	many	.	TRBJ2-5	TGCGCCAGCAGCCAAGATGGAAACCGCCAAGAGACCCAGTACTTC	CASSQDGNRQETQYF
TRBV12-3/TRBV12-4	few	.	TRBJ1-1	TGTGCCAGCACCCGCAGGGGATCGAGCACTGAAGCTTTCTTT	CASTRRGSSTEAFF
TRBV14	few	.	TRBJ2-5	TGTGCCAGCAGCGCGATTGTTGTCAGGTCCCAAGAGACCCAGTACTTC	CASSAIVVRSQETQYF
TRBV7-2	once	.	TRBJ2-1	TGTGCCAGCAGGCCAATCGTATACAATGAGCAGTTCTTC	CASRPIVYNEQFF
TRBV4-1	.	.	TRBJ2-3	TGCGCCAGCAGCGCAGAGCCGGTTCAAGATACGCAGTATTTT	CASSAEPVQDTQYF
TRBV6-5	once	TRBD1	TRBJ1-2	TGTGCCAGCAGTATGGACAGGGGAGCCTATGGCTACACCTTC	CASSMDRGAYGYTF
TRBV6-5	.	.	TRBJ2-2	TGTGCCAGCAGTTTCACCTACGGGGAGCTGTTTTTT	CASSFTYGELFF
TRBV24-1	.	.	TRBJ1-2	TGTGCCACCAGTGAAGGGGGGCCCCCTAACTATGGCTACACCTTC	CATSEGGPPNYGYTF
TRBV5-1	.	TRBD1	TRBJ2-3	TGCGCCAGCAGCGGAAGGGGACAGGGGACAGATACGCAGTATTTT	CASSGRGQGTDTQYF
TRBV20-1	.	TRBD1	TRBJ1-5	TGCAGTGCTGGACAGGTTCCCAATCAGCCCAAGCATTTT	CSAGQVPNQPKHF
TRBV4-3	few	TRBD1	TRBJ1-2	TGCGCCAGCAGCCTAACCGGGACAGGGGTTAACTATGGCTACACCTTC	CASSLTGTGVNYGYTF
TRBV2	.	.	TRBJ1-1	TGTGCCAGCAGTGAGGAACAACTAACCGGGACTGAAGCTTTCTTT	CASSEEQLTGTEAFF
TRBV20-1	.	TRBD2	TRBJ2-3	TGCAGTGCTGGACTAGTGGCTAACACAGATACGCAGTATTTT	CSAGLVANTDTQYF
TRBV5-1	few	.	TRBJ2-5	TGCGCCAGCAGTAGAGGACCCTTTGGACGTGCGGAGACCCAGTACTTC	CASSRGPFGRAETQYF
TRBV27	once	TRBD1	TRBJ2-2	TGTGCCAGCAGAAATCATGGACAGGGGGCCCAATTTTTTGGCGGGGAGCTGTTTTTT	CASRNHGQGAQFFGGELFF
TRBV18	.	.	TRBJ2-5	TGTGCCAGCTCACCACCCGGGGGTGAGGCAGACGACCCAGAGACCCAGTACTTC	CASSPPGGEADDPETQYF
TRBV5-1	.	.	TRBJ2-7	TGCGCCAGCAGCTCCCAAAGGGGGTACGAGCGGTACTTC	CASSSQRGYERYF
TRBV7-3	few	.	TRBJ1-2	TGTGCCAGCAGCCCCGGCCAGGGGATCCTTAGCTATGGCTACACCTTC	CASSPGQGILSYGYTF
TRBV6-5	few	TRBD2	TRBJ2-1	TGTGCCAGCAGTCGGACTAGTGGATTGTGGCAGTTCTTC	CASSRTSGLWQFF
TRBV6-5	few	TRBD1	TRBJ1-2	TGTGCCAGCAGTTACCCCGGGACAGGGACTTATGGCTACACCTTC	CASSYPGTGTYGYTF
TRBV5-1	few	.	TRBJ1-5	TGCGCCAGCAGCCCGGGGGGCGGAAACAATCAGCCCCAGCATTTT	CASSPGGGNNQPQHF
TRBV5-1	few	TRBD2	TRBJ2-7	TGCGCCAGCAGCTTGGCCAGCGGGGCGGCACCTCCCTACGAGCAGTACTTC	CASSLASGAAPPYEQYF
TRBV10-2	.	.	TRBJ2-7	TGCGCCACCACCGACCGGGACGAGCAGTACTTC	CATTDRDEQYF
TRBV10-3	.	TRBD1	TRBJ1-1	TGTGCCATTGCGTCCCGGACCGACAGGGCGAACACTGAAGCTTTCTTT	CAIASRTDRANTEAFF
TRBV5-4	.	.	TRBJ2-1	TGTGCCAGCAGCCGGGACTCAGACTCCTACAATGAGCAGTTCTTC	CASSRDSDSYNEQFF
TRBV29-1	few	TRBD1	TRBJ1-2	TGCAGCGTGGACACAGGGGGCTGGGGTGGCTACACCTTC	CSVDTGGWGGYTF
TRBV3-1	few	.	TRBJ2-7	TGTGCCAGCAGCCAAGATCTGCCCGGACCCTCCTACGAGCAGTACTTC	CASSQDLPGPSYEQYF
TRBV12-3/TRBV12-4	.	.	TRBJ1-5	TGTGCCAGCACCCTCTCTGGCAATCAGCCCCAGCATTTT	CASTLSGNQPQHF
TRBV7-2	few	TRBD2	TRBJ2-7	TGTGCCAGCAGCTTAGGAATAGCGGGGGCGGGGAATGAGCAGTACTTC	CASSLGIAGAGNEQYF